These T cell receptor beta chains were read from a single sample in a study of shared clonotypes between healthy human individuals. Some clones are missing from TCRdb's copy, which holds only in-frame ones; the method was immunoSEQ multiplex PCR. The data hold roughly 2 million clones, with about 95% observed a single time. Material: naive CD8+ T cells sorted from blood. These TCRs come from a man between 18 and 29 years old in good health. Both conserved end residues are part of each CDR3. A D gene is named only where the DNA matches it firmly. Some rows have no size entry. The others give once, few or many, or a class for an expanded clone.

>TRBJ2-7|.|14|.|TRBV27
TGTGCCAGCAGTTTATCTCCGGGAGACCCAGAGCAGTACTTC
CASSLSPGDPEQYF
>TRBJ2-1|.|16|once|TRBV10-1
TGCGCCAGCAGTGAGTATCGGCCAGGTGGTTACAATGAGCAGTTCTTC
CASSEYRPGGYNEQFF
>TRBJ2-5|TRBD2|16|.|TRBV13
TGTGCCAGCAGCTTAGAGGCTAGCGGGGCCCAAGAGACCCAGTACTTC
CASSLEASGAQETQYF
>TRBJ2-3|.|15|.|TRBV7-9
TGTGCCAGCACCCAAGGGGTATCTAGCACAGATACGCAGTATTTT
CASTQGVSSTDTQYF
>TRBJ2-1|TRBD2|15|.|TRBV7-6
TGTGCCAGCAGCCCACGAGTAGCGGGAGGCCATGAGCAGTTCTTC
CASSPRVAGGHEQFF
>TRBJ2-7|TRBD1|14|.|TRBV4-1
TGCGCCAGCAGCCACAAGGACAGGGGCTACGAGCAGTACTTC
CASSHKDRGYEQYF
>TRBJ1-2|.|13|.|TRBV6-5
TGTGCCAGCAGTTATGGGAATGACTATGGCTACACCTTC
CASSYGNDYGYTF
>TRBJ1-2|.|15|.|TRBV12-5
TGTGCTAGTGGTTTGGGTACAGATACTAACTATGGCTACACCTTC
CASGLGTDTNYGYTF
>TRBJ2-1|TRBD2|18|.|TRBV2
TGTGCCAGCAGTGAATTAGGGGAGCGGGAGTCGTCCTACAATGAGCAGTTCTTC
CASSELGERESSYNEQFF
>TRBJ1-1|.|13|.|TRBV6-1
TGTGCCAGCAGTGCACCAGTGAGGACTGAAGCTTTCTTT
CASSAPVRTEAFF
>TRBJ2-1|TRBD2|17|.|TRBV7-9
TGTGCCAGCAAAACTAGCGGGGGGGCCCTCCCCTACAATGAGCAGTTCTTC
CASKTSGGALPYNEQFF
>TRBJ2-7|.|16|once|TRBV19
TGTGCCAGTAGTATAGATTCCGGGGGCCCGTCCTACGAGCAGTACTTC
CASSIDSGGPSYEQYF
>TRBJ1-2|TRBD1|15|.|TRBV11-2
TGTGCCAGCAGCTCACAGGGGAGTGGGAACTATGGCTACACCTTC
CASSSQGSGNYGYTF
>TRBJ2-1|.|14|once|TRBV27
TGTGCCGTACAAAGGGACATATCGGACAATGAGCAGTTCTTC
CAVQRDISDNEQFF
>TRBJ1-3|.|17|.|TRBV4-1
TGCGCCAGCAGCCAGGAAAGGACACCCAGCTCTGGAAACACCATATATTTT
CASSQERTPSSGNTIYF
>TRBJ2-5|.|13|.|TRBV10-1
TGCGCCAGCAGTGACCAGCCACAAGAGACCCAGTACTTC
CASSDQPQETQYF
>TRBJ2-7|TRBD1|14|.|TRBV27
TGTGCCAGCAGTTGGCGGGACAGGGATTTCGAGCAGTACTTC
CASSWRDRDFEQYF
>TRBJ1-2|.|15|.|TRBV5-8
TGTGCCAGCAGCTGGGGCAGGGCGGCTAACTATGGCTACACCTTC
CASSWGRAANYGYTF
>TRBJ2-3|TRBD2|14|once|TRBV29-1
TGCAGCGCTGGGACTAGCGGGTGGCCAGATACGCAGTATTTT
CSAGTSGWPDTQYF
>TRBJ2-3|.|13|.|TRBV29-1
TGCAGCGTTGAACCTCGCGGCACAGATACGCAGTATTTT
CSVEPRGTDTQYF
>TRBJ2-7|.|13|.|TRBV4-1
TGCGCCAGCAGCCAGGGGGTCCTCTACGAGCAGTACTTC
CASSQGVLYEQYF
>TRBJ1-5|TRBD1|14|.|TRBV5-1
TGCGCCAGCAGCTTGTTACAGGGGAGGCAGCCCCAGCATTTT
CASSLLQGRQPQHF
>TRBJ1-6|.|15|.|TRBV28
TGTGCCAGCAGTTTCACCGGGACTACTAATTCACCCCTCCACTTT
CASSFTGTTNSPLHF
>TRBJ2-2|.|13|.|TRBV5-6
TGTGCCAGCAGCTTGGGAGGTGGCGGGGAGCTGTTTTTT
CASSLGGGGELFF
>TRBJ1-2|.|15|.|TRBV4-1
TGCGCCAGCAGCCAAGAATTACAGCTCCCCTATGGCTACACCTTC
CASSQELQLPYGYTF
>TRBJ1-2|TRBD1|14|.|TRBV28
TGTGCCAGCAGTTTAGCAGGGGGCGATTATGGCTACACCTTC
CASSLAGGDYGYTF
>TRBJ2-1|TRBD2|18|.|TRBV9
TGTGCCAGCAGCGTAGACACCGGAAGCGGGAGGCCCCCGCATGAGCAGTTCTTC
CASSVDTGSGRPPHEQFF
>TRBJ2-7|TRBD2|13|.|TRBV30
TGTGCCTGGAGTCCGGGACTAACCTACGAGCAGTACTTC
CAWSPGLTYEQYF
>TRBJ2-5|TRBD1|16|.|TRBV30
TGTGCCGGGGACAGGGAAGGGATTTATTTGGGTCAGACCCAGTACTTC
CAGDREGIYLGQTQYF
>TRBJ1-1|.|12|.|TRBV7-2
TGTGCCAGCAGCTTTATGAACACTGAAGCTTTCTTT
CASSFMNTEAFF
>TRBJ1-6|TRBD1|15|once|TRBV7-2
TGTGCCAGCAGCTTAGTAAAGGGGGCGCGGTCACCCCTCCACTTT
CASSLVKGARSPLHF
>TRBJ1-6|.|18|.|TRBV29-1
TGCAGCGTTCCCCCCCGAAGCCCGGGACCCTTCTGGTTTTCACCCCTCCACTTT
CSVPPRSPGPFWFSPLHF
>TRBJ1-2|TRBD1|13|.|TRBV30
TGTGCCTGGAGGGGGACAGGGGTGGATGGCTACACCTTC
CAWRGTGVDGYTF
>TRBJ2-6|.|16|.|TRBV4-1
TGCGCCAGCAGCCCTACGTTGGGCCCAGGGGCCAACGTCCTGACTTTC
CASSPTLGPGANVLTF
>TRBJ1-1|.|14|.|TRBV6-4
TGTGCCAGCAGTGAATCGGCGGTGAACACTGAAGCTTTCTTT
CASSESAVNTEAFF
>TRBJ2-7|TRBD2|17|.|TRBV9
TGTGCCAGCAGCGTAGCCGGACTAGCGGGAAGCTCCTACGAGCAGTACTTC
CASSVAGLAGSSYEQYF